One sample yielded the 8 T cell receptor beta chains listed below, sequenced in a study of T cell repertoires in cytomegalovirus infection (dated by TCRdb to about 2019). The instrument given in TCRdb is Illumina HiSeq 1500. TCRdb reworked the public reads: Q25 trimming with fastp, MiXCR clone assembly, productive beta chains retained. Each entry is one CDR3 protein sequence, shown with its most common DNA and genes. Counted in this sample were 450,000 to 650,000 distinct CDR3 sequences; 26% of them appeared once. The ten largest clones capture about 13% of the sample. Specimen: PBMCs. The receptors stem from a human donor in good health (CMV status not recorded). Some clones in this sample may be carry-over from other donors' samples.

The rearrangement uses TRBV28 and TRBJ2-1; D possibly corresponds to TRBD1 (5 bases). V was pared by 3 bases and J by 7 bases, with 19 bases between. Germline V gene data show CDR1 as MDHEN and CDR2 as SYDVKM. The CDR3 has 16 residues. The CDR3 DNA is TGTGCCAGCAGTTTTCGCAGGGCCTTTAACAGAAATGAGCAGTTCTTC. Its protein product is CASSFRRAFNRNEQFF.

J is TRBJ2-6 and V is TRBV10-3; D call uncertain. V shed 0 bases and J shed 2 bases, with 2 bases lying between them. The CDR3 loop spans 14 amino acids. Per germline, CDR1 ENHRY and CDR2 SYGVKD. CDR3 protein: CAISESTGANVLTF. Written as DNA, the CDR3 is TGTGCCATCAGTGAGTCGACTGGGGCCAACGTCCTGACTTTC.

The gene calls are TRBV6-2 or TRBV6-3 and TRBJ2-6; D is unresolved. Trimming stripped 6 bases from V and 0 bases from J, with 18 bases between. CDR3 length equals 18 residues. Germline CDR1 MNHEY, CDR2 SVGEGT. CDR3 in DNA: TGTGCCAGCAGCCACGAGAGAGTGTCATACTCTGGGGCCAACGTCCTGACTTTC. Translated, it gives CASSHERVSYSGANVLTF.

This clonotype was counted between two and nine times. The V call is TRBV2, the J call TRBJ1-2; D may be TRBD1 (6 bases). The CDR3 contains 18 residues. The germline V and J ends were trimmed by 5 bases and 1 base, with 23 bases remaining between them. Germline V gene data show CDR1 as SNHLY and CDR2 as FYNNEI. CDR3 bases: TGTGCCAGCAGTCCCACTGTCTGGGGGGGCAGCAATAACTATGGCTACACCTTC. Its translation is CASSPTVWGGSNNYGYTF. The full variable domain, completed using reference TRBV2 and TRBJ1-2, is EPEVTQTPSHQVTQMGQEVILRCVPISNHLYFYWYRQILGQKVEFLVSFYNNEISEKSEIFDDQFSVERPDGSNFTLKIRSTKLEDSAMYFCASSPTVWGGSNNYGYTFGSGTRLTVV.

The V call is TRBV29-1, the J call TRBJ2-5, with 9 bases aligning to TRBD1. Trimming removed 2 bases from V and 4 bases from J; junction bases left unmatched: 8. This CDR3 contains 15 residues. The V gene's germline CDR1 is SQVTM and CDR2 ANQGSEA. The CDR3 reads CSVEPDRGRSETQYF. The CDR3 DNA follows: TGCAGCGTTGAACCAGACAGGGGGAGGTCAGAGACCCAGTACTTC.

The chain combines TRBV24-1 with TRBJ2-2, with D possibly TRBD2 on 6 matching bases. Germline V gene data show CDR1 as KGHDR and CDR2 as SFDVKD. There are 17 residues in the CDR3. V dropped 4 bases and J dropped 5 bases, with 19 bases sitting between them. The CDR3 spells CATSDPGWTTTTGELFF. CDR3 sequence (DNA): TGTGCCACCAGTGACCCAGGTTGGACTACGACGACCGGGGAGCTGTTTTTT.

This clonotype was counted at least ten times. The V gene is TRBV7-2, the J gene TRBJ2-1; a weak D match, TRBD1 (6 bases). Looked up from germline, CDR1 is SGHTA and CDR2 is FQGNSA. Trimming cost V 3 bases and J 5 bases, with 14 bases left between them. This CDR3 region has 15 residues. The CDR3 DNA sequence: TGTGCCAGCAGCTTCGGGACAATGAGCAACAATGAGCAGTTCTTC. Translation: CASSFGTMSNNEQFF.

The chain recombines TRBV19 with TRBJ2-4, with D tentatively TRBD2 (5 bases). Germline V gives CDR1 LNHDA, CDR2 SQIVND (reference sequence). The V gene lost 8 bases and the J gene lost 8 bases, with 10 bases spanning the gap. The length of the CDR3 is 11 residues. CDR3 protein: CASRGADIQYF. CDR3 nucleotides: TGTGCCAGTCGGGGTGCGGACATTCAGTACTTC.